This T cell receptor beta chain was sequenced in a study of T cells after yellow fever vaccination. Regarding the study as a whole: Once the booster was given, most primary-vaccination clones reappeared, at about 96% for CD4 and more than 85% for CD8.

A note on this clonotype: Its antigen is still unknown.

In TCRdb, the 5' RACE reads were re-called with MiXCR into one record per CDR3 protein. The sample contains hundreds of thousands of distinct CDR3 sequences, around 4% of which appear only once. J was trimmed by 0 bases and V by 6 bases; bases with no gene match: 12. This CDR3 has 16 amino acids. CDR1 is DFQATT and CDR2 is SNEGSKA in the germline V gene (reference sequence). The chain links TRBV20-1 to TRBJ2-3, with 7 positions matching TRBD1. The starting material was PBMCs, obtained on the day of the yellow fever booster vaccination. This clonotype originated in a man between 18 and 29 years old who received the YFV17D yellow fever vaccine. The CDR3 reads CSAEDGQGDSTDTQYF. The CDR3 nucleotides read TGCAGTGCCGAAGATGGGCAGGGGGATAGCACAGATACGCAGTATTTT.